The 27 T cell receptor beta chains reported below all come from one sample, sequenced in a study of cytomegalovirus exposure and HLA in healthy donors (dated by TCRdb to about 2017). The library relied on the immunoSEQ multiplex PCR assay. For the multiplex PCR, a mixture combining 60 forward primers for TCR Vbeta segments and 13 reverse primers for TCR Jbeta segments was used. Held by TCRdb, this immuneACCESS table contains in-frame sequences only and omits some clones. Under half of the omission traces to an unresolved V gene where checked; the cause of the rest is unknown. The table for this sample lists some 270,000 clones; 80% of them were counted only once. Of the sample, over 0.3% falls within the top ten clones. Sequences were obtained from PBMCs. These receptors were obtained from a girl aged 2 to 10 in good health and CMV-seronegative.

The sample holds one count of this clone. V and J are TRBV16 and TRBJ2-7, with TRBD1 matching over 7 bases. The CDR3 runs to 15 residues. Germline V gene sequence: CDR1 KGHSY, CDR2 FQNENV. V lost 7 bases and J lost 5; bases outside the gene matches: 14. This chain's CDR3 is CASTQGGLIGDEQYF. The DNA of the CDR3 is TGTGCCAGCACTCAAGGGGGCCTAATTGGAGACGAGCAGTACTTC.

In DNA, the CDR3 is TGCGCCAGCAGCTTGAGAGGACTAGCGGGTATCCAAGAGACCCAGTACTTC. It codes for CASSLRGLAGIQETQYF. This chain joins TRBV5-1 and TRBJ2-5; 11 bases match TRBD2. Germline V gene data show CDR1 as SGHRS and CDR2 as YFSETQ. The CDR3 totals 17 residues. Losses at the gene ends were 1 base for V and 1 base for J; bases not matched to a gene: 6.

The chain couples TRBV4-1 to TRBJ2-7, with a possible D match to TRBD1 (6 bases). The CDR3 sequence is 16 residues long. Germline assignment: CDR1 MGHRA and CDR2 YSYEKL. Trimming left V 1 base short and J 3 bases short, with 16 bases between. The CDR3, as DNA: TGCGCCAGCAGCCAAGGGGGGAACAGGGCCAACTACGAGCAGTACTTC. This codes for CASSQGGNRANYEQYF.

CDR3 protein: CASSFLTNEKLFF. The CDR3 nucleotides are TGTGCCAGCAGTTTCTTAACTAATGAAAAACTGTTTTTT. This chain connects TRBV28 to TRBJ1-4; D is unclear. Trimming stripped 3 bases from V and 1 base from J, with 3 bases between. CDR1 and CDR2 from the germline V gene are MDHEN and SYDVKM. CDR3 length: 13 residues.

This chain joins TRBV7-7 and TRBJ2-3, with 8 bases aligning to TRBD2. Germline V gene data show CDR1 as SSHAT and CDR2 as FNYEAQ (reference sequence). There are 17 residues in the CDR3. V shed 7 bases and J 4 bases; nucleotides not matched to a gene: 16. CDR3 bases: TGTGCCAGCACACCTATCGGGGGGGTCGAAAATGCAGATACGCAGTATTTT. Amino acids: CASTPIGGVENADTQYF.

The chain uses TRBV21-1 and TRBJ1-3; the table's D call TRBD1 went unverified against the DNA. TRBV21-1 is labeled a pseudogene. The CDR3 covers 16 residues. The CDR3 spells CASTPGQGASGNTIYF. The CDR3 DNA is TGTGCCAGCACCCCAGGACAGGGGGCCTCTGGAAACACCATATATTTT.

The chain recombines TRBV5-1 with TRBJ1-5; D call uncertain. This CDR3 region has 15 residues. Germline CDR1 and CDR2: SGHRS and YFSETQ. V lost 0 bases and J 0 bases, leaving 7 bases between the germline ends. The CDR3 sequence: CASSLDTNSNQPQHF. CDR3 nucleotide sequence: TGCGCCAGCAGCTTGGACACTAATAGCAATCAGCCCCAGCATTTT.

The gene calls are TRBV10-2 and TRBJ2-1, with D possibly matching TRBD1 (6 bases). Trimming removed 2 bases from V and 9 bases from J, with 17 bases in between. Germline lookup yields CDR1 WSHSY and CDR2 SAAADI. CDR3 length: 15 amino acids. CDR3: CASSETGYLSFEQFF. The CDR3 DNA reads as TGCGCCAGCAGTGAGACAGGGTACCTTTCGTTTGAGCAGTTCTTC.

The CDR3 DNA follows: TGTGCCAGCACCCCCGGAGGTGGTCGTACCGGGGAGCTGTTTTTT. This codes for CASTPGGGRTGELFF. J is TRBJ2-2 and V is TRBV9, with a tentative D call TRBD2 (5 bases). The V end lost 6 bases, the J end lost 5 bases, and 17 bases lay between the germline ends. Germline CDR1 SGDLS, CDR2 YYNGEE. The CDR3 covers 15 residues.

This clone was seen only once. The rearrangement joins TRBV7-9 to TRBJ1-3, with TRBD1 matching 8 bases. This CDR3 comprises 15 residues. Per the germline V gene, CDR1 is SEHNR and CDR2 is FQNEAQ (reference sequence). V lost 5 bases to trimming and J lost 9 bases; unmatched junction nucleotides: 12. CDR3: CASSHKDREVATIYF. The CDR3 nucleotides read TGTGCCAGCAGCCACAAGGACAGGGAGGTTGCCACCATATATTTT.

V is TRBV2 and J is TRBJ2-5; the D gene is possibly TRBD2 (6 bases). The germline gives CDR1 SNHLY, CDR2 FYNNEI. The CDR3 has 13 amino acids. Deletions cut 8 bases from V and 2 bases from J, with 12 bases between. In nucleotides, the CDR3 is TGTGCCAGCTTCGGGGGATATCAAGAGACCCAGTACTTC. Translated: CASFGGYQETQYF.

This clone was counted a few times. The rearrangement uses TRBV30 and TRBJ1-1, with D perhaps TRBD1 (5 bases). The V end lost 5 bases, the J end lost 4 bases, and 14 bases lay between the germline ends. Germline lookup yields CDR1 GTSNPN and CDR2 SVGIG (reference sequence). The CDR3 totals 13 residues. The chain's CDR3 is CAWARGIGTEAFF. CDR3 nucleotide sequence: TGTGCCTGGGCTCGGGGGATTGGCACTGAAGCTTTCTTT. The complete variable domain, with remaining parts taken from reference TRBV30 and TRBJ1-1, reads SQTIHQWPATLVQPVGSPLSLECTVEGTSNPNLYWYRQAAGRGLQLLFYSVGIGQISSEVPQNLSASRPQDRQFILSSKKLLLSDSGFYLCAWARGIGTEAFFGQGTRLTVV.

The V gene is TRBV5-5, the J gene TRBJ2-7; 7 bases align to TRBD1. Losses at the gene ends were 4 bases for V and 2 bases for J; bases not matched to a gene: 9. Germline V lookup: CDR1 SGHKS, CDR2 YYEKEE (reference sequence). CDR3 size: 15 residues. CDR3 region: CASSPTGTVTYEQYF. The CDR3 DNA reads TGTGCCAGCAGCCCCACCGGGACAGTTACCTACGAGCAGTACTTC.

The table lists this clone with a count of one. This rearrangement joins TRBV27 to TRBJ1-2, with D possibly TRBD1 on 5 matching bases. V was clipped by 5 bases and J by 4 bases, with 14 bases between them. Germline V gene data show CDR1 as MNHEY and CDR2 as SMNVEV (reference sequence). This CDR3 has 14 residues. The CDR3 region has the DNA TGTGCCAGCAGTCCGGGGGTGGCTGGCTATGGCTACACCTTC. It translates to CASSPGVAGYGYTF.

The rearrangement links TRBV5-1 to TRBJ2-3, with D hard to call. Germline loops: CDR1 SGHRS, CDR2 YFSETQ. The CDR3 contains 13 residues. Trimming left V 4 bases short and J 3 bases short, with 9 bases between. CDR3 residues: CASSVATTDTQYF. DNA for the CDR3: TGCGCCAGCAGCGTGGCTACGACAGATACGCAGTATTTT.

This clone has only one observation. The rearrangement joins TRBV29-1 to TRBJ2-1, with TRBD1 matching 11 bases. CDR3 size: 14 residues. Germline V gene sequence: CDR1 SQVTM, CDR2 ANQGSEA. V was clipped by 5 bases and J by 6 bases; unmatched bases: 6. The CDR3 loop is CSVWGQGDVNEQFF. The DNA for the CDR3 is TGCAGCGTTTGGGGACAGGGGGATGTCAATGAGCAGTTCTTC.

The chain couples TRBV28 to TRBJ1-1, with D possibly matching TRBD1 (5 bases). CDR3 length: 14 amino acids. The germline gives CDR1 MDHEN, CDR2 SYDVKM. V lost 3 bases, J lost 6 bases, and 14 bases lay in between. CDR3 nucleotides: TGTGCCAGCAGTTTGCCAGGGTATGACGCTGAAGCTTTCTTT. Translation gives CASSLPGYDAEAFF.

The table lists this clone with a count of one. This chain uses TRBV2 with TRBJ2-7; 9 bases are a match to TRBD1. The CDR3 is 13 amino acids. The junction had 7 bases not matched to a gene; V was cut back by 10 bases and J by 3 bases. In germline, CDR1 is SNHLY, CDR2 FYNNEI. The CDR3 loop reads CATSGTGHYEQYF. The CDR3 DNA reads as TGTGCCACCTCCGGGACAGGGCACTACGAGCAGTACTTC. The full variable domain, its missing parts supplied by reference TRBV2 and TRBJ2-7, is EPEVTQTPSHQVTQMGQEVILRCVPISNHLYFYWYRQILGQKVEFLVSFYNNEISEKSEIFDDQFSVERPDGSNFTLKIRSTKLEDSAMYFCATSGTGHYEQYFGPGTRLTVT.

This clone showed up just once. This chain uses TRBV2 with TRBJ1-1; D possibly corresponds to TRBD1 (5 bases). The CDR3 length is 11 residues. Deletions cut 5 bases from V and 7 bases from J, with 8 bases between. Germline loops: CDR1 SNHLY, CDR2 FYNNEI. CDR3: CASSPGGEAFF. In DNA, the CDR3 is TGTGCCAGCAGTCCCGGGGGTGAAGCTTTCTTT.

This clone appeared a few times. This chain connects TRBV30 to TRBJ1-1; TRBD1 matches at 7 bases. V gave up 5 bases and J gave up 1 base; unmatched junction bases: 4. The CDR3 is 13 amino acids. CDR1 and CDR2 from the germline V gene are GTSNPN and SVGIG (reference sequence). CDR3 DNA sequence: TGTGCCTGGGACAGGGAAGGGAACACTGAAGCTTTCTTT. Protein product: CAWDREGNTEAFF.

The chain recombines TRBV9 with TRBJ2-7; D unresolved. CDR1 is SGDLS, CDR2 YYNGEE, per germline. The CDR3 extends over 13 amino acids. V lost 0 bases, J lost 3 bases, and 7 bases lay in between. CDR3 DNA: TGTGCCAGCAGCGTAGCTACGGGCTACGAGCAGTACTTC. Its translation: CASSVATGYEQYF.

The genes are TRBV27 and TRBJ2-7; TRBD2 aligns across 12 bases. The germline V gene has CDR1 MNHEY and CDR2 SMNVEV (reference sequence). The CDR3 spans 14 residues. The trim removed 5 bases at V and 6 bases at J, leaving 5 bases unmatched. The CDR3 coding sequence is TGTGCCAGCAGTCCTAGCGGGAGGGCCGGCGAGCAGTACTTC. Its translation: CASSPSGRAGEQYF.

This chain links TRBV7-7 with TRBJ2-2, with TRBD2 matching over 9 bases. Germline trimming cut 1 base from V and 2 bases from J; bases unmatched to any gene: 2. The CDR3 totals 16 residues. Germline V gene lookup returns CDR1 SSHAT and CDR2 FNYEAQ (reference sequence). The CDR3 DNA is TGTGCCAGCAGCTTAGGCCTAGCGGGAAACACCGGGGAGCTGTTTTTT. Translated, it gives CASSLGLAGNTGELFF.

The genes are TRBV7-9 and TRBJ2-5; maybe TRBD1 (6 bases). V gave up 1 base and J gave up 4 bases, with 7 bases separating them. This CDR3 has 13 amino acids. Per germline, CDR1 SEHNR and CDR2 FQNEAQ (reference sequence). The CDR3 protein is CASSLEGGETQYF. CDR3 DNA sequence: TGTGCCAGCAGCTTAGAAGGGGGAGAGACCCAGTACTTC. Supplemented by reference TRBV7-9 and TRBJ2-5, the full variable domain reads DTGVSQNPRHKITKRGQNVTFRCDPISEHNRLYWYRQTLGQGPEFLTYFQNEAQLEKSRLLSDRFSAERPKGSFSTLEIQRTEQGDSAMYLCASSLEGGETQYFGPGTRLLVL.

V is TRBV2 and J is TRBJ2-7; TRBD1 aligns across 8 bases. Germline lookup yields CDR1 SNHLY and CDR2 FYNNEI. The J segment lost 2 bases and the V segment lost 5 bases, leaving 5 bases of the junction unmatched. The CDR3 extends over 14 amino acids. The CDR3 DNA reads as TGTGCCAGCAGTAAACCAGGGGGCCCCTACGAGCAGTACTTC. This sequence encodes CASSKPGGPYEQYF. Drawing the rest from reference TRBV2 and TRBJ2-7, the complete variable domain is EPEVTQTPSHQVTQMGQEVILRCVPISNHLYFYWYRQILGQKVEFLVSFYNNEISEKSEIFDDQFSVERPDGSNFTLKIRSTKLEDSAMYFCASSKPGGPYEQYFGPGTRLTVT.

The chain recombines TRBV7-2 with TRBJ2-1; D possibly corresponds to TRBD2 (6 bases). The germline CDR1 and CDR2 sequences are SGHTA and FQGNSA. The CDR3 is 14 residues long. Trimming took 2 bases from V and 4 from J, leaving 9 bases between them. The CDR3 sequence is CASSLPGLYNEQFF. CDR3 nucleotides: TGTGCCAGCAGCTTACCGGGACTGTACAATGAGCAGTTCTTC. The variable domain in full, completed from reference TRBV7-2 and TRBJ2-1, reads GAGVSQSPSNKVTEKGKDVELRCDPISGHTALYWYRQSLGQGLEFLIYFQGNSAPDKSGLPSDRFSAERTGGSVSTLTIQRTQQEDSAVYLCASSLPGLYNEQFFGPGTRLTVL.

The rearrangement links TRBV11-2 to TRBJ2-7, with 9 bases identical to TRBD2. Germline CDR1 and CDR2: SGHAT and FQNNGV. This CDR3 has 16 amino acids. V lost 5 bases, J lost 0 bases, and 8 bases stayed unmatched. The CDR3 is CASSGPGTSISYEQYF. The CDR3 DNA reads TGTGCCAGCAGCGGACCCGGGACTAGCATCTCCTACGAGCAGTACTTC.